This T cell receptor (beta chain) is drawn from a study of identical twins. This clonotype has only a few counts. A universal primer site was created by template switching, with the cDNA bearing unique molecular identifiers. In TCRdb, the 5' RACE reads were re-called with MiXCR into one record per CDR3 protein. The table shows about 570,000 distinct CDR3 sequences, with 9% to 10% occurring only once. These same records also appear under a second study, on yellow fever vaccine responses in identical twins.

The origin of this receptor is a woman between 18 and 29 years old in good health. Sequencing was carried out using PBMCs.

The CDR3, as DNA: TGTGCCAGCCGCGGCACAGCGCTGGGTGAAAAACTGTTTTTT. Translated, it gives CASRGTALGEKLFF. The chain uses TRBV27 and TRBJ1-4; D unclear. CDR1 is MNHEY, CDR2 SMNVEV, per germline (reference sequence). The CDR3 totals 14 residues. The ends were cut back, 8 bases at V and 7 bases at J, with 17 bases in the middle. Drawing the rest from reference TRBV27 and TRBJ1-4, the complete variable domain is EAQVTQNPRYLITVTGKKLTVTCSQNMNHEYMSWYRQDPGLGLRQIYYSMNVEVTDKGDVPEGYKVSRKEKRNFPLILESPSPNQTSLYFCASRGTALGEKLFFGSGTQLSVL.